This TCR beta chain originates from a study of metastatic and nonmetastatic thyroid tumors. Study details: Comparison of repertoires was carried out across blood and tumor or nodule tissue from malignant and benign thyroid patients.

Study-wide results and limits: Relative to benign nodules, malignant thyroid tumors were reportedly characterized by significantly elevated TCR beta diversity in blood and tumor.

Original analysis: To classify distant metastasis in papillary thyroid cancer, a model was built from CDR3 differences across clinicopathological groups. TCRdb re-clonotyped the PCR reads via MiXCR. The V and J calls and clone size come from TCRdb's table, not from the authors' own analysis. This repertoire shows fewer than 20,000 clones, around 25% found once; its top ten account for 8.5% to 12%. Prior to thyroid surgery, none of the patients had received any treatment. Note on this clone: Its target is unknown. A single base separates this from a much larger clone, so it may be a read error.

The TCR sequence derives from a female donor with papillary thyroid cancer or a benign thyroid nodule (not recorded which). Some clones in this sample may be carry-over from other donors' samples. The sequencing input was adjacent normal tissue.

The DNA of the CDR3 is TGTGCCTGCAGTCTTCCGGGACAGGGGGTTAGAAAGCAGTACTTC. Residues: CACSLPGQGVRKQYF. This chain connects TRBV12-3 or TRBV12-4 to TRBJ2-7; the match to TRBD1 covers 11 bases. The CDR3 length is 15 residues.